This is a list of T cell receptor beta chains from one sample in a study of cytomegalovirus exposure and HLA in healthy donors. This table comes from immunoSEQ multiplex PCR, and its TCRdb copy is limited to in-frame clones, with some not included. The sample lists 100,000 to 150,000 clones, about 90% seen once, with 1.4% to 1.5% in the top ten. The sequencing input was PBMCs. Receptor source: a man aged 30 to 39 in good health and CMV-seronegative. Both conserved end residues are part of each CDR3. Each record gives: V gene, clone size, J gene, D gene, CDR3 protein, CDR3 DNA. A D gene is named only where the DNA matches it firmly. Size tells how often a clone was seen (once, few, many) or the class of an expanded clone, and some rows leave it out.

v_gene: TRBV7-2
abundance: -
j_gene: TRBJ1-1
d_gene: -
CDR3aa: CASSLSGGGWIAEAFF
CDR3nt: TGTGCCAGCAGCTTATCTGGCGGGGGTTGGATCGCTGAAGCTTTCTTT

v_gene: TRBV7-9
abundance: -
j_gene: TRBJ2-3
d_gene: -
CDR3aa: CASSSFGSGPGGDTQYF
CDR3nt: TGTGCCAGCAGCTCCTTTGGGAGCGGGCCTGGGGGAGATACGCAGTATTTT

v_gene: TRBV23-1
abundance: -
j_gene: TRBJ2-5
d_gene: TRBD1
CDR3aa: CASSLRAKYRGQETQYF
CDR3nt: TGCGCCAGCAGCCTGCGAGCAAAGTACAGGGGACAGGAGACCCAGTACTTC

v_gene: TRBV2
abundance: -
j_gene: TRBJ1-2
d_gene: TRBD1
CDR3aa: CASSDYQGVYGYTF
CDR3nt: TGTGCCAGCAGTGATTACCAGGGGGTCTATGGCTACACCTTC

v_gene: TRBV6-6
abundance: -
j_gene: TRBJ1-2
d_gene: -
CDR3aa: CASSYSRGTGYTF
CDR3nt: TGTGCCAGCAGTTACTCGAGGGGGACTGGCTACACCTTC

v_gene: TRBV5-4
abundance: -
j_gene: TRBJ2-1
d_gene: TRBD2
CDR3aa: CASGRASGSSYNEQFF
CDR3nt: TGTGCCAGCGGGCGAGCGAGCGGGAGCTCCTACAATGAGCAGTTCTTC

v_gene: TRBV18
abundance: -
j_gene: TRBJ2-7
d_gene: TRBD1
CDR3aa: CASTLVTGFEQYF
CDR3nt: TGTGCCAGCACACTAGTGACAGGGTTCGAGCAGTACTTC

v_gene: TRBV4-3
abundance: -
j_gene: TRBJ2-3
d_gene: -
CDR3aa: CASSQKLAQDTQYF
CDR3nt: TGCGCCAGCAGCCAAAAACTAGCCCAAGATACGCAGTATTTT

v_gene: TRBV10-2
abundance: -
j_gene: TRBJ1-2
d_gene: -
CDR3aa: CASRETGLVYGYTF
CDR3nt: TGCGCCAGCAGGGAGACAGGATTAGTTTATGGCTACACCTTC

v_gene: TRBV4-2
abundance: -
j_gene: TRBJ1-2
d_gene: -
CDR3aa: CASSQEIVIGADYGYTF
CDR3nt: TGTGCCAGCAGCCAAGAAATTGTAATAGGGGCGGACTATGGCTACACCTTC

v_gene: TRBV19
abundance: -
j_gene: TRBJ1-2
d_gene: -
CDR3aa: CASLYGGNGYTF
CDR3nt: TGTGCCAGTTTATATGGAGGAAATGGCTACACCTTC

v_gene: TRBV7-9
abundance: once
j_gene: TRBJ2-1
d_gene: -
CDR3aa: CASSLGVEQFF
CDR3nt: TGTGCCAGCAGCTTAGGCGTTGAGCAGTTCTTC

v_gene: TRBV29-1
abundance: once
j_gene: TRBJ2-7
d_gene: -
CDR3aa: CSALMRANEQYF
CDR3nt: TGCAGCGCCCTGATGAGGGCCAACGAGCAGTACTTC

v_gene: TRBV30
abundance: -
j_gene: TRBJ1-2
d_gene: -
CDR3aa: CAWSATNNYGYTF
CDR3nt: TGTGCCTGGAGTGCAACTAATAACTATGGCTACACCTTC

v_gene: TRBV15
abundance: -
j_gene: TRBJ2-7
d_gene: TRBD1
CDR3aa: CATSRGTVYEQYF
CDR3nt: TGTGCCACCAGCAGGGGGACAGTCTACGAGCAGTACTTC

v_gene: TRBV9
abundance: -
j_gene: TRBJ2-5
d_gene: TRBD1
CDR3aa: CASSVGGTASTQYF
CDR3nt: TGTGCCAGCAGCGTAGGAGGGACAGCCTCGACCCAGTACTTC

v_gene: TRBV28
abundance: -
j_gene: TRBJ2-3
d_gene: -
CDR3aa: CASSSPGSTDTQYF
CDR3nt: TGTGCCAGCAGTTCCCCGGGGAGCACAGATACGCAGTATTTT

v_gene: TRBV5-1
abundance: -
j_gene: TRBJ2-5
d_gene: -
CDR3aa: CASSLQSQETQYF
CDR3nt: TGCGCCAGCAGCTTACAAAGCCAAGAGACCCAGTACTTC

v_gene: TRBV6-1
abundance: -
j_gene: TRBJ2-1
d_gene: TRBD2
CDR3aa: CASKEGLVYEQFF
CDR3nt: TGTGCCAGCAAGGAGGGACTAGTATATGAGCAGTTCTTC

v_gene: TRBV5-1
abundance: -
j_gene: TRBJ1-2
d_gene: -
CDR3aa: CASSLATGEGGYTF
CDR3nt: TGCGCCAGCAGCTTGGCCACCGGGGAAGGGGGCTACACCTTC

v_gene: TRBV6-1
abundance: -
j_gene: TRBJ2-5
d_gene: TRBD2
CDR3aa: CASRTSGEETQYF
CDR3nt: TGTGCCAGCAGGACTAGCGGGGAAGAGACCCAGTACTTC

v_gene: TRBV6-5
abundance: -
j_gene: TRBJ1-6
d_gene: TRBD1
CDR3aa: CASSPWGQGNSPLHF
CDR3nt: TGTGCCAGCAGTCCCTGGGGACAGGGGAATTCACCCCTCCACTTT

v_gene: TRBV6-1
abundance: few
j_gene: TRBJ1-6
d_gene: TRBD1
CDR3aa: CASSEARQGSRSPLHF
CDR3nt: TGTGCCAGCAGTGAAGCCCGACAGGGGAGCAGATCACCCCTCCACTTT

v_gene: TRBV11-2
abundance: -
j_gene: TRBJ2-3
d_gene: -
CDR3aa: CASSLGDSRTQYF
CDR3nt: TGTGCCAGCAGCTTAGGTGACTCAAGGACGCAGTATTTT

v_gene: TRBV18
abundance: -
j_gene: TRBJ2-5
d_gene: TRBD1
CDR3aa: CASSPKRGQQETQYF
CDR3nt: TGTGCCAGCTCACCAAAAAGGGGGCAGCAAGAGACCCAGTACTTC

v_gene: TRBV19
abundance: -
j_gene: TRBJ1-1
d_gene: -
CDR3aa: CAVMTPGVPEAFF
CDR3nt: TGTGCCGTGATGACCCCAGGGGTCCCTGAAGCTTTCTTT

v_gene: TRBV30
abundance: -
j_gene: TRBJ1-1
d_gene: -
CDR3aa: CAWSPVVGAFF
CDR3nt: TGTGCCTGGAGTCCGGTCGTCGGGGCTTTCTTT

v_gene: TRBV5-6
abundance: -
j_gene: TRBJ1-2
d_gene: TRBD1
CDR3aa: CASSLRQGGYGYTF
CDR3nt: TGTGCCAGCAGCTTGAGACAGGGGGGCTATGGCTACACCTTC

v_gene: TRBV2
abundance: -
j_gene: TRBJ2-7
d_gene: TRBD1
CDR3aa: CASRRLGQVVYEQYF
CDR3nt: TGTGCCAGCAGACGACTGGGACAGGTGGTTTACGAGCAGTACTTC

v_gene: TRBV5-1
abundance: -
j_gene: TRBJ1-4
d_gene: TRBD1
CDR3aa: CASTFGTGNEKLFF
CDR3nt: TGCGCCAGCACATTCGGGACAGGGAATGAAAAACTGTTTTTT

v_gene: TRBV11-3
abundance: once
j_gene: TRBJ2-5
d_gene: TRBD2
CDR3aa: CASSPGGSQETQYF
CDR3nt: TGTGCCAGCTCCCCCGGGGGGTCTCAAGAGACCCAGTACTTC

v_gene: TRBV5-1
abundance: -
j_gene: TRBJ2-5
d_gene: TRBD2
CDR3aa: CASSAGGDRTAQYF
CDR3nt: TGCGCCAGCAGCGCGGGGGGTGATCGGACGGCCCAGTACTTC

v_gene: TRBV5-1
abundance: -
j_gene: TRBJ2-7
d_gene: TRBD2
CDR3aa: CASSSKTGTSGRGGEQYF
CDR3nt: TGCGCCAGCAGCTCTAAGACCGGGACTAGCGGGAGAGGAGGCGAGCAGTACTTC

v_gene: TRBV25-1
abundance: -
j_gene: TRBJ2-5
d_gene: TRBD2
CDR3aa: CASSVGTSGRVRETQYF
CDR3nt: TGTGCCAGCAGTGTCGGGACTAGCGGGAGGGTTCGGGAGACCCAGTACTTC

v_gene: TRBV18
abundance: few
j_gene: TRBJ1-1
d_gene: TRBD1
CDR3aa: CASSPTGLAEAFF
CDR3nt: TGTGCCAGCTCACCGACAGGGCTGGCTGAAGCTTTCTTT

v_gene: TRBV2
abundance: -
j_gene: TRBJ2-7
d_gene: -
CDR3aa: CASSEGGAMAYEQYF
CDR3nt: TGTGCCAGCAGTGAAGGCGGGGCTATGGCCTACGAGCAGTACTTC

v_gene: TRBV27
abundance: -
j_gene: TRBJ2-7
d_gene: -
CDR3aa: CASSLSDRAYEQYF
CDR3nt: TGTGCCAGCAGTTTATCGGACAGAGCCTACGAGCAGTACTTC

v_gene: TRBV10-3
abundance: -
j_gene: TRBJ1-1
d_gene: -
CDR3aa: CAMAAGGLVTEAFF
CDR3nt: TGTGCCATGGCAGCGGGTGGTCTGGTAACTGAAGCTTTCTTT

v_gene: TRBV5-8
abundance: -
j_gene: TRBJ2-7
d_gene: -
CDR3aa: CASSLLGRAYEQYF
CDR3nt: TGTGCCAGCAGCTTGTTAGGCAGGGCCTACGAGCAGTACTTC

v_gene: TRBV11-2
abundance: -
j_gene: TRBJ1-1
d_gene: -
CDR3aa: CASSLGLAGTEAFF
CDR3nt: TGTGCCAGCAGCTTAGGGCTTGCGGGAACTGAAGCTTTCTTT

v_gene: TRBV4-1
abundance: once
j_gene: TRBJ1-1
d_gene: -
CDR3aa: CASSQVLRGDTEAFF
CDR3nt: TGCGCCAGCAGCCAAGTCTTGCGGGGGGACACTGAAGCTTTCTTT

v_gene: TRBV5-6
abundance: -
j_gene: TRBJ1-4
d_gene: -
CDR3aa: CASSLHRVEKLFF
CDR3nt: TGTGCCAGCAGCTTGCACAGGGTTGAAAAACTGTTTTTT

v_gene: TRBV7-9
abundance: -
j_gene: TRBJ1-2
d_gene: TRBD1
CDR3aa: CASSRQGNYGYTF
CDR3nt: TGTGCCAGCAGCCGACAGGGGAACTATGGCTACACCTTC

v_gene: TRBV7-2
abundance: -
j_gene: TRBJ2-3
d_gene: TRBD2
CDR3aa: CASSISGLQDTQYF
CDR3nt: TGTGCCAGCAGCATTAGCGGGCTCCAGGATACGCAGTATTTT

v_gene: TRBV28
abundance: -
j_gene: TRBJ2-7
d_gene: -
CDR3aa: CASSIGQTPPYEQYF
CDR3nt: TGTGCCAGCAGCATAGGACAGACGCCTCCCTACGAGCAGTACTTC

v_gene: TRBV5-6
abundance: -
j_gene: TRBJ2-1
d_gene: -
CDR3aa: CASSLLGSPRDEQFF
CDR3nt: TGTGCCAGCAGCTTGCTTGGCTCCCCTCGGGATGAGCAGTTCTTC

v_gene: TRBV5-5
abundance: -
j_gene: TRBJ2-7
d_gene: TRBD2
CDR3aa: CASSLPFERGTYEQYF
CDR3nt: TGTGCCAGCAGCTTGCCCTTTGAGCGGGGTACCTACGAGCAGTACTTC

v_gene: TRBV5-6
abundance: -
j_gene: TRBJ2-5
d_gene: TRBD1
CDR3aa: CASSPDSPGQGVPKTQYF
CDR3nt: TGTGCCAGCAGCCCCGATTCCCCGGGACAGGGGGTTCCAAAGACCCAGTACTTC

v_gene: TRBV28
abundance: -
j_gene: TRBJ2-4
d_gene: TRBD1
CDR3aa: CASSLPGTVKNIQYF
CDR3nt: TGTGCCAGCAGTTTACCCGGGACAGTCAAAAACATTCAGTACTTC

v_gene: TRBV10-3
abundance: -
j_gene: TRBJ1-2
d_gene: -
CDR3aa: CAISESTSRQNLYTF
CDR3nt: TGTGCCATCAGTGAGTCGACTTCGCGGCAGAACCTCTACACCTTC

v_gene: TRBV10-2
abundance: -
j_gene: TRBJ2-1
d_gene: TRBD2
CDR3aa: CASSERASGRGHEQFF
CDR3nt: TGCGCCAGCAGTGAGCGGGCTAGCGGGAGGGGGCATGAGCAGTTCTTC

v_gene: TRBV18
abundance: -
j_gene: TRBJ1-4
d_gene: -
CDR3aa: CASSLQGTPNEKLFF
CDR3nt: TGTGCCAGCTCGCTTCAGGGGACGCCGAATGAAAAACTGTTTTTT

v_gene: TRBV7-2
abundance: -
j_gene: TRBJ1-2
d_gene: -
CDR3aa: CASSLKGGRDYGYTF
CDR3nt: TGTGCCAGCAGCTTAAAGGGGGGGCGCGACTATGGCTACACCTTC